Below, 9 T cell receptor beta chains from the same sample are listed, as sequenced in a study of blood T cell repertoires in COVID-19. Data came from immunoSEQ multiplex PCR; TCRdb stores just in-frame clones and leaves some out. Here the sample spans around 100,000 clones, over 75% being singletons. Input material: peripheral blood. The receptors shown here come from a human donor in a cohort sampled during active or convalescent COVID-19.

The J gene is TRBJ2-4, the V gene TRBV4-3; TRBD1 agrees at 12 bases. The CDR3 has 17 residues. Germline-derived CDR1 and CDR2 are LGHNA and YSLEER. Trimming at V came to 3 bases and at J to 3 bases, leaving 6 bases not matched to a gene. The CDR3 coding sequence is TGCGCCAGCAGCCACGGGACAGGGGGCGGCGGCAAAAACATTCAGTACTTC. Protein product: CASSHGTGGGGKNIQYF.

The chain uses TRBV12-3 or TRBV12-4 and TRBJ2-2, with a tentative D call TRBD1 (6 bases). V dropped 10 bases and J dropped 4 bases, with 13 bases sitting between them. The CDR3 is made up of 13 amino acids. The CDR3 region has the DNA TGTGCCACCCTAGGACAGAGCACCGGGGAGCTGTTTTTT. It codes for CATLGQSTGELFF.

V is TRBV7-9 and J is TRBJ1-5, with 9 bases lining up with TRBD1. Trimming took 7 bases from V and 7 from J; bases not matched to a gene: 8. Looked up from germline, CDR1 is SEHNR and CDR2 is FQNEAQ (reference sequence). CDR3 length: 14 residues. The CDR3 loop is CASTAQGANQPQHF. In DNA form, the CDR3 reads TGTGCCAGCACCGCACAGGGGGCGAACCAGCCCCAGCATTTT.

The rearrangement joins TRBV28 to TRBJ1-5; 8 bases agree with TRBD1. There are 14 residues in the CDR3. Germline CDR1 and CDR2: MDHEN and SYDVKM. The V gene end was trimmed by 5 bases and the J gene end by 5 bases; junction bases not matched to a gene: 5. Written as DNA, the CDR3 is TGTGCCAGCAGTGGGACAGGCCTTTATCAGCCCCAGCATTTT. It codes for CASSGTGLYQPQHF.

The V and J genes are TRBV11-3 and TRBJ2-7; D is possibly TRBD2 (5 bases). There are 15 residues in the CDR3. V was clipped by 1 base and J by 5 bases, with 15 bases between them. The germline CDR1 and CDR2 sequences are SGHNT and YENEEA. The CDR3 is CASSLGPGVAHEQYF. The DNA for the CDR3 is TGTGCCAGCAGCTTAGGCCCCGGGGTAGCCCACGAGCAGTACTTC.

The chain couples TRBV24-1 to TRBJ2-5, with TRBD1 matching 10 bases. The CDR3 totals 16 residues. CDR1 is KGHDR and CDR2 is SFDVKD in the germline V gene. V shed 5 bases and J 4 bases; nucleotides not matched to a gene: 9. The CDR3 reads CATSGLDRGRRETQYF. CDR3 coding DNA: TGTGCCACCAGTGGCCTTGACAGGGGGCGAAGAGAGACCCAGTACTTC.

The chain links TRBV7-9 to TRBJ2-1; weak D call: TRBD2 (7 bases). Trimming left V 4 bases short and J 8 bases short, with 21 bases between. Germline values: CDR1 SEHNR, CDR2 FQNEAQ (reference sequence). The CDR3 contains 16 residues. CDR3 nucleotide sequence: TGTGCCAGCAGCTATACTTTAGGGGGGGCTGTGGATGAGCAGTTCTTC. Translating it yields CASSYTLGGAVDEQFF.

This sequence joins TRBV5-1 and TRBJ2-5; TRBD2 matches at 8 bases. This CDR3 is 16 amino acids long. The germline V gene encodes CDR1 SGHRS and CDR2 YFSETQ. After removal of 0 bases from V and 5 bases from J, the junction contained 9 bases not matched to a gene. This CDR3 is CASSLGPAGGDETQYF. The CDR3 bases are TGCGCCAGCAGCTTGGGCCCTGCGGGGGGAGACGAGACCCAGTACTTC.

The genes are TRBV9 and TRBJ1-2; weak D call: TRBD1 (6 bases). V lost 2 bases and J 7 bases, leaving 15 bases between the germline ends. CDR1 is SGDLS and CDR2 is YYNGEE in the germline V gene. This CDR3 has 14 amino acids. In DNA, the CDR3 is TGTGCCAGCAGCGTCTCACAGGGACCGGGTGGCTACACCTTC. As protein: CASSVSQGPGGYTF. The full variable domain, completed using reference TRBV9 and TRBJ1-2, is DSGVTQTPKHLITATGQRVTLRCSPRSGDLSVYWYQQSLDQGLQFLIQYYNGEERAKGNILERFSAQQFPDLHSELNLSSLELGDSALYFCASSVSQGPGGYTFGSGTRLTVV.